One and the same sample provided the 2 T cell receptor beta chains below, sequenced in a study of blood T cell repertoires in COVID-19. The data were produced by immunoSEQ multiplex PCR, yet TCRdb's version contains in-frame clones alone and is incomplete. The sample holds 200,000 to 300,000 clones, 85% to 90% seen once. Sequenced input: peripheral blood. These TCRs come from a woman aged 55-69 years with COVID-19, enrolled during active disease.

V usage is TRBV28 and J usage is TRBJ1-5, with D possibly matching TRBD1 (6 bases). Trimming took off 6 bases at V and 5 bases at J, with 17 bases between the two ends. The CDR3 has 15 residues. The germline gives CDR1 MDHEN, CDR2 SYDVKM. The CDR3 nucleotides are TGTGCCAGCAGCCCGGGGGGGGCGGGTTATCAGCCCCAGCATTTT. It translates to CASSPGGAGYQPQHF.

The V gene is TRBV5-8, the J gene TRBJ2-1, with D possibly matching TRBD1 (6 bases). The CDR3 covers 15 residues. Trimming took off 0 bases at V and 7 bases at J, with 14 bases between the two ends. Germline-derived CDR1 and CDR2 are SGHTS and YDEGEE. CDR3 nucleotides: TGTGCCAGCAGCTTGGTGGGACACCCTAAGAATGAGCAGTTCTTC. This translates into CASSLVGHPKNEQFF.